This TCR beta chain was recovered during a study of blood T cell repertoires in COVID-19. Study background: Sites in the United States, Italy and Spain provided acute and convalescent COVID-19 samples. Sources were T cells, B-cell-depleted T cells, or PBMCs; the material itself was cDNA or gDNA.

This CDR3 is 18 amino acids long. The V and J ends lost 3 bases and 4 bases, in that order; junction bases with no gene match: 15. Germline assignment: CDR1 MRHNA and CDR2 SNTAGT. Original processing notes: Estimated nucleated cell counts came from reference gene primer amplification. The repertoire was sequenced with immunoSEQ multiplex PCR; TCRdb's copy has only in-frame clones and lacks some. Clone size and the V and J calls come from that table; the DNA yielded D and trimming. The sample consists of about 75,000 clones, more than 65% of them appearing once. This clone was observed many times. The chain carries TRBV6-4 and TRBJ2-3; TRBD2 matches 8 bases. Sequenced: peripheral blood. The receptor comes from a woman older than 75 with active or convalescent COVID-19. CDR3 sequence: CASSERGGSGLGSDTQYF. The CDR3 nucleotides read TGTGCCAGCAGTGAACGCGGTGGTTCGGGACTAGGCTCAGATACGCAGTATTTT.